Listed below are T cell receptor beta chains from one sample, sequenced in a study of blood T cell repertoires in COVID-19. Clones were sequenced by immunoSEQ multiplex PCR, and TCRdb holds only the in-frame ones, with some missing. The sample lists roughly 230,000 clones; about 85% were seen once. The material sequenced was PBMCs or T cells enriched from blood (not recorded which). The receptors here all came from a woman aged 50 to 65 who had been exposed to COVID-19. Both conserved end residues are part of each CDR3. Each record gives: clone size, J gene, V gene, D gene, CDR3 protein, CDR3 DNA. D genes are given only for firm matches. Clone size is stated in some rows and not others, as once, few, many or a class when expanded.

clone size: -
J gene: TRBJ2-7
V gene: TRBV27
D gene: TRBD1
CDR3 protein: CASSYDRGLTYEQYF
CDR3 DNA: TGTGCCAGCAGCTATGACAGGGGGCTTACGTACGAGCAGTACTTC

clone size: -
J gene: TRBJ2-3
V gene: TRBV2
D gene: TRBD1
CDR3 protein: CASLGQPITDTQYF
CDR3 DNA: TGTGCCAGCTTGGGACAGCCGATCACAGATACGCAGTATTTT

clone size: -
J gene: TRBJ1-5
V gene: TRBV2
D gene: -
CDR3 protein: CASNRQFNQPQHF
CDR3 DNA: TGTGCCAGCAACAGACAGTTCAATCAGCCCCAGCATTTT

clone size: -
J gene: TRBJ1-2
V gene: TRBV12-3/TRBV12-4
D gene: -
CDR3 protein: CASSLAREGGYTF
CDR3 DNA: TGTGCCAGCAGTTTGGCCAGGGAAGGTGGCTACACCTTC

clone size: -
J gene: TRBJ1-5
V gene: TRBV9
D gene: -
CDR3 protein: CASSVGGGANQPQHF
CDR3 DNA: TGTGCCAGCAGCGTAGGAGGAGGCGCCAATCAGCCCCAGCATTTT

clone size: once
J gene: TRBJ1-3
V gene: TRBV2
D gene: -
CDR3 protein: CASSPDRFGNTIYF
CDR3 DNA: TGTGCCAGCAGCCCAGACAGGTTCGGAAACACCATATATTTT

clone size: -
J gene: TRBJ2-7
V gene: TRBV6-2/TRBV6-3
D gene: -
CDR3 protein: CASSYRVLSSYEQYF
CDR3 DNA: TGTGCCAGCAGTTATCGGGTCCTGAGCTCCTACGAGCAGTACTTC

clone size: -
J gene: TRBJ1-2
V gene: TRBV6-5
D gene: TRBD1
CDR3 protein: CASSRDSLWTF
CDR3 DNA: TGTGCCAGCAGCAGGGACAGCCTGTGGACCTTC

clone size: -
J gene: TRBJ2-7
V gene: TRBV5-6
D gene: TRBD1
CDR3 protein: CASTRGSIDYEQYF
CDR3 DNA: TGTGCCAGCACCAGGGGGTCAATAGACTACGAGCAGTACTTC

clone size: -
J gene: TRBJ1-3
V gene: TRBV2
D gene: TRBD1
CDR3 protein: CASSDTGVAGNTIYF
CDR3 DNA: TGTGCCAGCAGTGATACAGGGGTAGCTGGAAACACCATATATTTT

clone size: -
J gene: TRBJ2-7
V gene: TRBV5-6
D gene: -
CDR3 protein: CASSAGPRGPSEQYF
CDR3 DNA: TGTGCCAGCAGCGCGGGACCCAGAGGGCCGTCCGAGCAGTACTTC

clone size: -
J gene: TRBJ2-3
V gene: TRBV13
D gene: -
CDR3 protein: CASSLVSRGPEPTDTQYF
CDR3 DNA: TGTGCCAGCAGCTTAGTCAGTCGAGGTCCGGAGCCCACAGATACGCAGTATTTT

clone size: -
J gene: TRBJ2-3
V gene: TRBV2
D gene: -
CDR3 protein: CASMAGSTDTQYF
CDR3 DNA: TGTGCCAGCATGGCAGGGAGCACAGATACGCAGTATTTT

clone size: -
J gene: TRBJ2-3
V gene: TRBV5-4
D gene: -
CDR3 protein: CASSLARSTDTQYF
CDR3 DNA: TGTGCCAGCAGCTTGGCGCGGAGCACAGATACGCAGTATTTT

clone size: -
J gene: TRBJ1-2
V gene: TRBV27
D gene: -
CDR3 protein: CASSRGGDYGYTF
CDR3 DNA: TGTGCCAGCTCTAGGGGGGGAGACTATGGCTACACCTTC

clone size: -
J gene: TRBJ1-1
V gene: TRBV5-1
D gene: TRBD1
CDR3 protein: CASSAEQGLNTEAFF
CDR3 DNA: TGCGCCAGCAGCGCCGAACAGGGGCTGAACACTGAAGCTTTCTTT

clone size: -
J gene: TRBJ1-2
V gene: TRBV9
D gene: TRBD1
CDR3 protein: CASSVGQGRYGYTF
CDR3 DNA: TGTGCCAGCAGCGTCGGACAGGGGCGGTATGGCTACACCTTC

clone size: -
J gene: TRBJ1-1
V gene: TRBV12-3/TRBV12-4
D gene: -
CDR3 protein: CASSHTGKAEAFF
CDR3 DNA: TGTGCCAGCAGCCACACAGGGAAAGCTGAAGCTTTCTTT

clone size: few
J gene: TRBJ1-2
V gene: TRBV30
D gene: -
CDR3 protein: CAWTSGDGYTF
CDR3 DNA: TGTGCCTGGACTTCAGGGGATGGCTACACCTTC

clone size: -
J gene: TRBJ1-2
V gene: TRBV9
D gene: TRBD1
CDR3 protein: CASSVGDRGGYTF
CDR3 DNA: TGTGCCAGCAGCGTTGGGGACAGGGGTGGCTACACCTTC

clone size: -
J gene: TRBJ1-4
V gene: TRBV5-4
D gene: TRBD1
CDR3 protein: CASSITGGVNEKLFF
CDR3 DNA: TGTGCCAGCAGCATCACAGGGGGCGTCAATGAAAAACTGTTTTTT

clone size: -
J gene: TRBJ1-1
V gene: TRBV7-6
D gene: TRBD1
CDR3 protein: CASSLTGDTEAFF
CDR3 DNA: TGTGCCAGCAGCCTTACAGGGGACACTGAAGCTTTCTTT

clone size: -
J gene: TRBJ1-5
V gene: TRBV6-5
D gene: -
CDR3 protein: CASNPVGQGNQPQHF
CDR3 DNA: TGTGCCAGCAATCCGGTGGGCCAGGGGAATCAGCCCCAGCATTTT

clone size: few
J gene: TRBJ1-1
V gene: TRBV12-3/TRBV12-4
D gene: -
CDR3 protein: CASSFIGTEAFF
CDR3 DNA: TGTGCCAGCAGTTTCATCGGCACTGAAGCTTTCTTT

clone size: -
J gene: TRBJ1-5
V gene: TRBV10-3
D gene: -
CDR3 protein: CAISHRNSNQPQHF
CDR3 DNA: TGTGCCATCAGTCACAGAAACTCCAATCAGCCCCAGCATTTT

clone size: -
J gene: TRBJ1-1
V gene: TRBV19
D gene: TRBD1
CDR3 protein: CASSITGGFTEAFF
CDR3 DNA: TGTGCCAGTAGTATTACAGGGGGCTTCACTGAAGCTTTCTTT

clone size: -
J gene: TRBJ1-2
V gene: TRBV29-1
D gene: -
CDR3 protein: CSVVIAGSGYTF
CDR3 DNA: TGCAGCGTTGTAATCGCAGGTAGTGGCTACACCTTC

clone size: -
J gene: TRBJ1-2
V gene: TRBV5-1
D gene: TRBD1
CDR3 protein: CASSSGTGAWGYTF
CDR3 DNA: TGCGCCAGCAGCTCCGGGACAGGAGCGTGGGGCTACACCTTC

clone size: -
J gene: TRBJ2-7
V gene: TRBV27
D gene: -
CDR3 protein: CASRNIAEQYF
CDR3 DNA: TGTGCCAGCAGGAACATCGCCGAGCAGTACTTC

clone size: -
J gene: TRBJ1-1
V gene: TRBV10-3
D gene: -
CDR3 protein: CAISEFSGTEAFF
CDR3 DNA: TGTGCCATCAGTGAATTTTCGGGCACTGAAGCTTTCTTT

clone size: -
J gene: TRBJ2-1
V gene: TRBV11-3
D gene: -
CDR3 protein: CASSLGLGGLDEQFF
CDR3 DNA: TGTGCCAGCAGCTTAGGCCTCGGGGGGCTCGATGAGCAGTTCTTC

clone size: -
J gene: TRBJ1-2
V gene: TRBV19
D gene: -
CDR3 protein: CASSIPAGDGYTF
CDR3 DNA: TGTGCCAGTAGTATACCGGCCGGAGATGGCTACACCTTC

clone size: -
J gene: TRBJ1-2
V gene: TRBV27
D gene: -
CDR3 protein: CASRSLTYGYTF
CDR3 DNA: TGTGCCAGCAGGAGCCTTACTTATGGCTACACCTTC

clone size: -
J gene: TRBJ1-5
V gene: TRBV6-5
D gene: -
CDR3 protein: CASTGGASNQPQHF
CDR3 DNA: TGTGCCAGCACCGGGGGGGCTAGCAATCAGCCCCAGCATTTT

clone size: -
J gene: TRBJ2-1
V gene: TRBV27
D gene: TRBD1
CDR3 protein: CASSTLTGNGYNEQFF
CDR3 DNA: TGTGCCAGCAGTACCCTGACAGGGAATGGGTACAATGAGCAGTTCTTC

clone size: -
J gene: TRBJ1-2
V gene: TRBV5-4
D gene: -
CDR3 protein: CASSNDMSYGYTF
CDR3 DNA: TGTGCCAGCAGCAACGACATGTCCTATGGCTACACCTTC

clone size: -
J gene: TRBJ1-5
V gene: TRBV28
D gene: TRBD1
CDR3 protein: CASSFRQGSRQPQHF
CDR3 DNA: TGTGCCAGCAGTTTTCGACAGGGATCGAGGCAGCCCCAGCATTTT

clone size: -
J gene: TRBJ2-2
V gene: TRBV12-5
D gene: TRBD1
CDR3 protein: CASGLGQGRGGELFF
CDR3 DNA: TGTGCTAGTGGTTTGGGACAGGGACGTGGCGGGGAGCTGTTTTTT

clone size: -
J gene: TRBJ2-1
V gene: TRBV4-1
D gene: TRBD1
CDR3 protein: CASSYGTGFDEQFF
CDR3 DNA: TGCGCCAGCAGTTACGGGACAGGGTTTGATGAGCAGTTCTTC

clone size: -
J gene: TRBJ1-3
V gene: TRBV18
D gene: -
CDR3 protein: CASSQSGNTIYF
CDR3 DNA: TGTGCCAGCTCCCAGTCCGGAAACACCATATATTTT

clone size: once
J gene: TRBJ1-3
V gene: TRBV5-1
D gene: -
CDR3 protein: CASSLVPGTSSGNTIYF
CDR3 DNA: TGCGCCAGCAGCTTGGTTCCGGGGACTAGCTCTGGAAACACCATATATTTT

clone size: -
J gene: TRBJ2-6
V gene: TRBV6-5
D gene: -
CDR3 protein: CASKVGSSGANVLTF
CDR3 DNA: TGTGCCAGCAAGGTTGGGAGCTCTGGGGCCAACGTCCTGACTTTC

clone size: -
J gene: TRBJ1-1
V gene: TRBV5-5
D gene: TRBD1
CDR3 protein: CASSPTGFRGPDTEAFF
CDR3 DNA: TGTGCCAGCAGCCCGACAGGGTTTAGGGGACCGGACACTGAAGCTTTCTTT

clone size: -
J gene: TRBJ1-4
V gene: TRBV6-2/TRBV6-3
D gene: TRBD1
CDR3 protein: CASSLGTDHEKLFF
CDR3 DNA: TGTGCCAGCAGTCTCGGGACAGATCATGAAAAACTGTTTTTT

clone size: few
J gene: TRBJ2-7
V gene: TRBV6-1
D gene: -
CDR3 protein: CASSEIPIRAYEQYF
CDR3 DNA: TGTGCCAGCAGTGAAATACCTATCCGGGCCTACGAGCAGTACTTC

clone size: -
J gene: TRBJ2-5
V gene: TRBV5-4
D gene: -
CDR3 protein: CASSLGAWETQYF
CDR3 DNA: TGTGCCAGCAGCTTGGGGGCGTGGGAGACCCAGTACTTC

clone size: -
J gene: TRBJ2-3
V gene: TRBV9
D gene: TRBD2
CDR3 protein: CASSAQLAGHGDTQYF
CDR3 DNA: TGTGCCAGCAGCGCCCAACTAGCGGGGCATGGAGATACGCAGTATTTT